This T cell receptor beta chain was identified during a study of cytomegalovirus exposure and HLA in healthy donors. CDR3 size: 16 residues. Trimming took 4 bases from V and 0 from J, leaving 16 bases between them. Germline V gene lookup returns CDR1 SGHTA and CDR2 FQGNSA. In the PCR, 60 Vbeta and 13 Jbeta primers were used. Original handling: An analysis performed later counted roughly 80 million unique TCR beta chains (roughly 11 million of them shared). TCRdb's copy holds only in-frame clones and misses some; the assay was immunoSEQ multiplex PCR. V, J and clone size derive from that table, while D and trimming were established from the DNA sequence. The table lists approximately 140,000 clones, about 60% of them singletons.

This TCR was recovered from a woman in her sixties in good health and CMV-seropositive. Sample: PBMCs. The V and J genes are TRBV7-2 and TRBJ2-7; possibly TRBD1 for D (6 bases). This CDR3 is CASSSGADMSSYEQYF. CDR3 in DNA: TGTGCCAGCAGCTCAGGGGCGGACATGAGCTCCTACGAGCAGTACTTC.